These T cell receptor beta chains were read from a single sample in a study of T cell responses to AZD1222 COVID-19 vaccine. Here immunoSEQ multiplex PCR was the method, and the copy in TCRdb shows in-frame clones only, minus some. Here the sample spans 95,000 to 150,000 clones, around 80% being singletons. The material was peripheral blood, obtained 28 days after the second AZD1222 dose. All receptors derive from an adult who received the AZD1222 COVID-19 vaccine. CDR3s include the opening cysteine and the closing phenylalanine or tryptophan. D genes are given only for firm matches. Where a row states a size, it is once, few, many or the class of an expanded clone; other rows omit it.

j_call v_call d_call clone_size cdr3_nt cdr3_aa
TRBJ1-5 TRBV6-2/TRBV6-3 TRBD1 NA TGTGCCAGCAGTTACTCCTCAGGGGGCGCGAATCAGCCCCAGCATTTT CASSYSSGGANQPQHF
TRBJ1-6 TRBV27 NA NA TGTGCCAGCAGGACCGGACAGCATAATTCACCCCTCCACTTT CASRTGQHNSPLHF
TRBJ1-4 TRBV7-3 TRBD1 NA TGTGCCAGCAGCCTACAGGGGGGTGATGAAAAACTGTTTTTT CASSLQGGDEKLFF
TRBJ1-3 TRBV4-1 NA NA TGCGCCAGCAGCCAAGATCCCGGGTTCTCTGGAAACACCATATATTTT CASSQDPGFSGNTIYF
TRBJ1-1 TRBV27 NA NA TGTGCCAGCAGACCGGGATCCATCCTGAACACTGAAGCTTTCTTT CASRPGSILNTEAFF
TRBJ1-6 TRBV15 NA NA TGTGCCACCAGCAGAGCCAGGGTCTATAATTCACCCCTCCACTTT CATSRARVYNSPLHF
TRBJ2-1 TRBV19 NA NA TGTGCCAGTAGTAGGGGGGGCCGTATTGAGCAGTTCTTC CASSRGGRIEQFF
TRBJ1-1 TRBV4-3 NA NA TGCGCCAGCAGCCAAGGCTACACTGAAGCTTTCTTT CASSQGYTEAFF
TRBJ2-2 TRBV29-1 NA NA TGCAGCGGTCTGAGGGGCGGGGAGCTGTTTTTT CSGLRGGELFF
TRBJ1-4 TRBV5-1 NA few TGCGCCAGCGCCCTGGAGGGCACTAATGAAAAACTGTTTTTT CASALEGTNEKLFF
TRBJ1-2 TRBV7-3 TRBD1 NA TGTGCCAGCAGCTATGACAGGGAGTCTGGCTACACCTTC CASSYDRESGYTF
TRBJ1-1 TRBV7-2 NA NA TGTGCCAGCAGCTTAAATCCGGGAGCGACTGAAGCTTTCTTT CASSLNPGATEAFF
TRBJ1-1 TRBV7-2 TRBD1 once TGTGCCAGCAGCTTAGAACAGGGGCTGGGGGAGACCGAAGCTTTCTTT CASSLEQGLGETEAFF
TRBJ1-2 TRBV10-2 NA NA TGCGCCAGCAGTGTCTCCGGAGATGGCTACACCTTC CASSVSGDGYTF
TRBJ1-1 TRBV19 NA NA TGTGCCAGTAGTATAGGGGGGGACACTGAAGCTTTCTTT CASSIGGDTEAFF
TRBJ1-1 TRBV2 NA NA TGTGCCACCGGAACCTCGGGAGGCACTGAAGCTTTCTTT CATGTSGGTEAFF
TRBJ1-1 TRBV7-2 NA NA TGTGCCAGCAGCCCAGAGGCAGATTCCCTGAACACTGAAGCTTTCTTT CASSPEADSLNTEAFF
TRBJ2-7 TRBV28 TRBD1 NA TGTGCCAGCAGTTTGCCCCGGGACAGGGAATACGAGCAGTACTTC CASSLPRDREYEQYF
TRBJ1-3 TRBV28 NA NA TGTGCCAGCAGACAGGCTAACTCTGGAAACACCATATATTTT CASRQANSGNTIYF
TRBJ2-5 TRBV19 NA NA TGTGCCAGTAGTATAGATCAAGGCGGAGAGACCCAGTACTTC CASSIDQGGETQYF
TRBJ1-1 TRBV7-2 TRBD1 NA TGTGCCAGCAGCTTAGTTGGGCAGGGGGCTTTGAACACTGAAGCTTTCTTT CASSLVGQGALNTEAFF
TRBJ2-7 TRBV7-3 TRBD2 NA TGTGCCAGCAGCTCCGGACTAGCGGGGCCGTTGTACTTC CASSSGLAGPLYF
TRBJ2-3 TRBV7-2 NA NA TGTGCCAGCAGCTTAAGGCAGGGAACAGATACGCAGTATTTT CASSLRQGTDTQYF
TRBJ2-7 TRBV27 TRBD2 NA TGTGCCAGCAGTCAGTTCGGGGCGGGGGGAGGCGAGCAGTACTTC CASSQFGAGGGEQYF
TRBJ2-7 TRBV4-3 NA NA TGCGCCAGCAGCCAACTTACAGGCTACGAGCAGTACTTC CASSQLTGYEQYF
TRBJ2-1 TRBV18 NA NA TGTGCCAGCTCACCAGGGGACGTCTCCTACAATGAGCAGTTCTTC CASSPGDVSYNEQFF
TRBJ1-2 TRBV19 NA NA TGTGCCAGTAGTATAGTAAGGGGAGGATCTAACTATGGCTACACCTTC CASSIVRGGSNYGYTF
TRBJ1-1 TRBV2 TRBD1 NA TGTGCCAGCAGCGTACAGGGGTCTAACACTGAAGCTTTCTTT CASSVQGSNTEAFF
TRBJ1-1 TRBV7-9 TRBD1 NA TGTGCCAGCAGCTTAGCAGGGACAGGGGGCGTCTGGAACACTGAAGCTTTCTTT CASSLAGTGGVWNTEAFF
TRBJ2-3 TRBV11-3 TRBD2 NA TGTGCCAGCAGCCTGACTAGCGGGTCAGATACGCAGTATTTT CASSLTSGSDTQYF
TRBJ1-3 TRBV19 TRBD1 few TGTGCCAGTAGTTGGCAGGGGGACTCTGGAAACACCATATATTTT CASSWQGDSGNTIYF
TRBJ1-2 TRBV6-5 NA once TGTGCCAGCAGGACACAGGGAAACTATGGCTACACCTTC CASRTQGNYGYTF
TRBJ1-5 TRBV10-3 NA NA TGTGCCATCAGTGAGGAGGGGTATGGCAATCAGCCCCAGCATTTT CAISEEGYGNQPQHF
TRBJ1-5 TRBV5-1 NA few TGCGCCAGCAGCCCCGGGCACTCAAGCAATCAGCCCCAGCATTTT CASSPGHSSNQPQHF
TRBJ1-5 TRBV6-2/TRBV6-3 TRBD1 NA TGTGCCAGCAGCCGACAGGGCCGGCAGCCCCAGCATTTT CASSRQGRQPQHF
TRBJ1-3 TRBV6-5 NA NA TGTGCCAGCAGTTTCTCCTTCTCCTCCTCTGGAAACACCATATATTTT CASSFSFSSSGNTIYF
TRBJ1-5 TRBV5-8 NA NA TGTGCCAGCAGTCAAACCGGGACTCGTCTTCAGCCCCAGCATTTT CASSQTGTRLQPQHF
TRBJ2-7 TRBV6-5 NA NA TGTGCCAGCAGTTACCGCCCGGATACCTACGAGCAGTACTTC CASSYRPDTYEQYF
TRBJ2-3 TRBV11-2 NA NA TGTGCCAGCAGCTCAATAGCGTCGTGGGATACGCAGTATTTT CASSSIASWDTQYF
TRBJ2-1 TRBV5-6 TRBD1 once TGTGCCAGCCAGCAGGGGGCCGCCTTCTACAATGAGCAGTTCTTC CASQQGAAFYNEQFF
TRBJ1-1 TRBV5-4 NA NA TGTGCCAGCAGCGCCACATCCACCCCGTACACTGAAGCTTTCTTT CASSATSTPYTEAFF
TRBJ1-2 TRBV5-6 NA NA TGTGCCAGCAGCTTAGGGGGGTCTAGCTATGGCTACACCTTC CASSLGGSSYGYTF
TRBJ1-1 TRBV7-3 NA NA TGTGCCAGCAGCTTAACGTATGTGGGGTCGAACACTGAAGCTTTCTTT CASSLTYVGSNTEAFF
TRBJ1-2 TRBV7-8 NA NA TGTGCCAGCAGCTTAGTGAGGGGGGATTGGAGCTACACCTTC CASSLVRGDWSYTF
TRBJ1-1 TRBV7-2 TRBD1 NA TGTGCCAGCAGCATGGGACAGGGGCGGCAAGCTTTCTTT CASSMGQGRQAFF
TRBJ1-4 TRBV5-5 TRBD1 NA TGTGCCAGCAGCATCGGGACAGGGCAAACTAATGAAAAACTGTTTTTT CASSIGTGQTNEKLFF
TRBJ1-2 TRBV10-3 NA NA TGTGCCATCAATGGGGGAGGAGGCTACACCTTC CAINGGGGYTF
TRBJ1-1 TRBV7-9 NA NA TGTGCCAGCAGCTTCGTTGGCGGGGACACTGAAGCTTTCTTT CASSFVGGDTEAFF
TRBJ1-5 TRBV24-1 TRBD1 NA TGTGCCACCGGGGACAGGGAACATTATAGCAATCAGCCCCAGCATTTT CATGDREHYSNQPQHF
TRBJ2-2 TRBV2 NA NA TGTGCCAGCAGTGTGTCAGGGGCCACCGGGGAGCTGTTTTTT CASSVSGATGELFF
TRBJ1-3 TRBV28 NA NA TGTGCCAGCAGTTTCCACTCTGGAAACACCATATATTTT CASSFHSGNTIYF
TRBJ2-7 TRBV11-2 NA medium-sized TGTGCCAGCAGCTTCTGGGGCGGACCTCCCGACGAGCAGTACTTC CASSFWGGPPDEQYF
TRBJ1-5 TRBV30 NA NA TGTGCCTGGTCACAGGGCCTCCACGATAGCAATCAGCCCCAGCATTTT CAWSQGLHDSNQPQHF
TRBJ1-3 TRBV9 NA once TGTGCCAGCAGCGTAGGTACTGGAAACACCATATATTTT CASSVGTGNTIYF
TRBJ1-5 TRBV20-1 NA NA TGCAGTGCTAGTGCGGGCGCGAATCAGCCCCAGCATTTT CSASAGANQPQHF
TRBJ1-2 TRBV7-2 NA NA TGTGCCAGCAGCCACGCCTTCGGGACAAGCTATGGCTACACCTTC CASSHAFGTSYGYTF
TRBJ2-1 TRBV7-6 TRBD2 NA TGTGCCAGCAGCTTAGTTGGCGGGGGGGGCAATGAGCAGTTCTTC CASSLVGGGGNEQFF